The text below deals with one T cell receptor beta chain. This clone was observed a handful of times. Which antigen it targets is not known. One base away there is no much larger clone; base qualities are not given. The sample originates from a study of cytomegalovirus exposure and HLA in healthy donors (dated by TCRdb to 2016 to 2017). Regarding the complete study: An earlier analysis of roughly 570 of the donors reported 276 Gb of sequence data and around 100 million unique TCR beta sequences obtained from about 170 million T cells. Around 320 gigabases of sequencing data and 70 million to 100 million unique TCR sequences were included in an early release covering 550 to 800 HLA-typed donors. The genetic ancestry cluster associated with self-reported Caucasian donors included over 80% of the roughly 400 genotyped donors. The study aimed to test whether signatures of past pathogen exposure could be identified by cataloging public T cell receptors. The study profiled the T cell repertoires of about 640 subjects by immunosequencing and related them to cytomegalovirus serostatus. Along with the roughly 710-subject first cohort, a separate validation cohort of approximately 110 different subjects was used. To predict cytomegalovirus infection status, the study combined high-throughput TCR immunosequencing, statistical association of individual TCRs with disease status, and machine learning. A later analysis re-examined previously published TCR beta repertoires from roughly 720 donors and added high-resolution HLA genotyping to investigate patterns of TCR occurrence. The later analysis used no new phenotypic data to find candidate immune exposures, relying instead on TCR beta sequences and their occurrence across donors. To decide whether each TCR beta V gene segment behaved as functional or pseudogenic, an earlier analysis of some 570 of the donors relied on high-throughput TCR beta sequencing. Donor age, sex, ethnicity and CMV serostatus were collected together with the repertoire data. In a later genetic analysis, genome-wide SNP genotypes for about 55% of the roughly 700 donors were used, and that subset was treated as a discovery cohort. Every discovery cohort repertoire had been produced on one sequencing platform. Class I and class II HLA loci were covered by the typing at four-digit resolution. The number of typed donors differed by locus: roughly 629-630 for A, B, C, DRB1 and DQB1; about 520 for DQA1; over 600 for DPA1; and about 450 for DPB1. Because of strong linkage in the cohort, roughly five DR-DQ haplotypes were treated as single units for association and clustering. Among roughly 400 genotyped donors of the cohort, an average of approximately 240,000 unique TCR beta nucleotide sequences were sequenced per donor, approximately 20% of them non-productive.

The library came from the immunoSEQ multiplex PCR assay. For the multiplex PCR, a mixture combining 60 forward primers for TCR Vbeta segments and 13 reverse primers for TCR Jbeta segments was used. The CDR3 region of rearranged TCR beta genes was amplified from genomic DNA with a multiplex PCR assay. Amplified TCR beta libraries were sequenced as 87-base-pair reads on the Illumina HiSeq System. The authors processed their data as follows. A later analysis counted about 82 million unique TCR beta chains across the 500 to 850 repertoires, and around 12 million of these chains were shared by at least two donors. A nearest-neighbor algorithm error-corrected the raw reads and collapsed the reads into unique sequences, merging closely related sequences to remove PCR and sequencing errors. V, D and J gene segments were assigned by aligning CDR3 sequences to IMGT reference sequences. Each retained sequence needed at least a six-nucleotide match to both a V gene segment and a J gene segment. Rearrangements were called productive when the CDR3 lacked stop codons and stayed in frame with V and J; all others were non-productive. CDR3 was defined according to IMGT convention as the region running from the second conserved V-encoded cysteine to the conserved J-encoded phenylalanine. The earlier analysis of about 560 of the donors excluded any sequence lacking an unambiguous match to a single V gene segment. In an earlier analysis of roughly 500 of the donors, V segments were called functional above 56.7% productive rearrangements and were called segregating when the between-donor standard deviation exceeded 5%. To diagnose cytomegalovirus status from the catalog of TCR beta chain sequences, a statistical classification framework was built. A later analysis assigned V and J genes by comparing TCR nucleotide sequences with IMGT/GENE-DB human TR gene sequences. In a later analysis, CDR3 sequences and most-parsimonious VDJ recombination scenarios were assigned using the TCRdist pipeline. In a later analysis, each TCR beta chain was defined by its CDR3 amino acid sequence together with its V-gene family, and reads without a unique V-gene family were excluded. To address suspected cross-contamination and a sequencing artifact, a later analysis removed approximately 600 highly shared, low-generation-probability nucleotide sequences. In a later analysis, a clonal expansion index for each public chain was calculated from normalized within-repertoire ranks of inferred template counts. In a later analysis, generation probabilities were computed using a VDJ recombination model fitted to out-of-frame rearrangements, and the results were checked against IGoR. A later analysis scored TCR-TCR, TCR-HLA and TCR-CMV co-occurrence with hypergeometric tests, applying a repertoire-size bias correction to TCR pairs. In a later analysis, false discovery rates were estimated by permuting HLA or CMV assignments 20 times. In a later analysis, co-occurring TCRs were grouped with DBSCAN, and TCRdist sequence similarity was added when clustering was performed within HLA-allele-positive subsets. For co-occurrence clustering, repertoires with fewer than 30,000 or more than 120,000 public chains were excluded, along with a handful of repertoires with anomalous nucleotide sharing. In TCRdb, the immuneACCESS table is reduced to in-frame sequences with V and J assigned. These tables do not hold every clone; where another copy was compared, an unresolved V gene accounts for under half, and the others remain unexplained. From that table come the V and J calls and clone size; the DNA was used to work out D and trimming. Within this sample are under 45,000 clones, with roughly 60% of them counted one time only. The ten biggest clones cover about 9% of the sample.

The research as a whole found: The study listed 150 to 200 TCR beta chains as associated with cytomegalovirus. In an earlier analysis of some 640 of the donors, most TCR beta V segments were observed in productive rearrangements about 87% or about 30% of the time, broadly matching IMGT annotations. A later analysis found that TCR association rates varied across HLA loci, with DRB1 alleles showing the most associated TCRs and HLA-C alleles the fewest. Across donors, most TCR sequences were observed very rarely, whereas some public TCRs were present in many individuals. In a later genetic analysis, fewer N-insertions in productive TCRs were reported among donors in an Asian-associated ancestry cluster than the roughly 700-donor mean. A further reported finding was that TCR beta sequences accurately predicted the HLA-A and HLA-B alleles for most subjects in the first cohort. In a later genetic analysis, a missense DCLRE1C variant was associated with V-gene and J-gene trimming of TCR beta chains, and the association was replicated in an independent cohort. In a later analysis, most CMV-associated TCR beta chains were found to appear HLA-restricted, with HLA associations seemingly driven largely by CMV exposure. Presence/absence analyses assumed roughly uniform sequencing depth across donors, an assumption that may not hold. In a later analysis, several top co-occurrence clusters were reported to appear linked to parvovirus B19, influenza, CMV and Epstein-Barr virus. The earlier analysis of 450 to 700 of the donors excluded 15 to 20 rarely observed V segments, including chromosome 9 orphons, because counts were too low. In this cohort, only TCR beta chains were sequenced, and detectable features were limited by the absence of alpha or paired-chain data. A group of highly shared sequence variants was considered likely to be a technical artifact of the sequencing pipeline. When HLA alleles, especially DR and DQ, strongly co-occurred, TCR associations were difficult to assign to individual alleles. Because HLA typing was unavailable for some donors at each locus, only the typed subset was used in association tests. The classifier was reported to diagnose cytomegalovirus status with high specificity and sensitivity in both the original and validation cohorts. A later analysis associated approximately 17,000 TCR beta sequences with specific HLA alleles at a false discovery rate of 0.05. The only immune exposure information available for the cohort was CMV serostatus. Correlated functional status among segregating V segments might be attributable to linkage disequilibrium, but an unknown experimental factor could not be ruled out. In a later analysis, HLA-associated TCR beta chains showed more clonal expansion and lower generation probabilities than non-associated chains that were equally common. A few of the identified cytomegalovirus-associated TCR beta chains were confirmed in vitro to be specific for cytomegalovirus antigens. The authors suggested that the approach could potentially be generalized to other disease states and immunological phenotypes.

The cohort was made up of approximately 700 healthy bone marrow donors. All cohort members were sampled while nominally healthy, although unrecorded immune exposures were likely present. Of the 690 or so cohort members, 289 had positive CMV serostatus and just over 350 had negative CMV serostatus, and CMV serostatus was not recorded for the donor. A peripheral blood sample was collected from each donor, and TCR beta sequencing was performed on peripheral blood mononuclear cells. Genomic DNA was extracted from the blood cell samples with the Qiagen DNeasy Blood Extraction Kit. The sample taken for sequencing was PBMCs. The sequence derives from a human donor in good health.

The CDR3 loop reads CASSYSRVNYEQYF. At the DNA level, the sequence is TGTGCCAGCAGTTACTCGCGGGTAAACTACGAGCAGTACTTC. The sequence is built from TRBV6-6 and TRBJ2-7; tentative D gene TRBD2, with 5 bases matching. CDR1 MNHNY and CDR2 SVGAGI were looked up in the germline V gene (reference sequence). A distance of 9 bases separates the germline ends of V and J, which lose 0 bases and 3 bases respectively. Taken from cysteine to phenylalanine, the CDR3 has 14 residues. The read is trimmed to its CDR3 DNA, 42 bases read in frame from base 1.